One and the same sample provided the 13 T cell receptor beta chains below, sequenced in a study of T cells in localized non-small cell lung cancer. Only in-frame clones appear in the TCRdb table, and some are missing; sequencing was by immunoSEQ multiplex PCR. The repertoire holds approximately 1,500 clones, with 23% as singletons. The material was lung tumor tissue, obtained before any cancer treatment. The receptor set was obtained from a male donor at least 60 years old with stage I squamous cell lung carcinoma.

This clone has just one count. This rearrangement joins TRBV19 to TRBJ1-1; D is perhaps TRBD1 (6 bases). The ends were cut back, 8 bases at V and 1 base at J, with 23 bases in the middle. The CDR3 length is 17 residues. Germline loops: CDR1 LNHDA, CDR2 SQIVND (reference sequence). For the CDR3, the DNA is TGTGCCAGTGCTCCCCACAGGGCCGGGGGTCGGAACACTGAAGCTTTCTTT. As protein: CASAPHRAGGRNTEAFF.

This clone is medium-sized within its sample. V and J are TRBV6-1 and TRBJ1-5, with D possibly matching TRBD1 (6 bases). V dropped 0 bases and J dropped 5 bases, with 14 bases sitting between them. The CDR3 spans 16 residues. The germline gives CDR1 MNHNS, CDR2 SASEGT. The CDR3 DNA is TGTGCCAGCAGTGAAGCCCCGGACAGAATGGATCAGCCCCAGCATTTT. This translates into CASSEAPDRMDQPQHF.

This clone rates as large (0.1 to 1%). The chain recombines TRBV19 with TRBJ2-7, with TRBD1 identical over 10 bases. The J segment lost 3 bases and the V segment lost 7 bases, leaving 6 bases of the junction unmatched. CDR1 is LNHDA, CDR2 SQIVND, per germline (reference sequence). The length of the CDR3 is 14 residues. Here the CDR3 DNA reads TGTGCCAGTACCCCGACAGGGGGCATCTACGAGCAGTACTTC. It translates to CASTPTGGIYEQYF.

J is TRBJ2-1 and V is TRBV28, with D possibly TRBD2 on 6 matching bases. In germline, CDR1 is MDHEN, CDR2 SYDVKM. The ends were cut back, 4 bases at V and 6 bases at J, with 16 bases in the middle. This CDR3 has 15 residues. The CDR3 spells CASSSLEGEGNEQFF. DNA of the CDR3: TGTGCCAGCAGTTCGCTGGAGGGAGAGGGCAATGAGCAGTTCTTC.

This clone was seen only a few times. The V and J genes are TRBV11-3 and TRBJ2-1; tentative D call: TRBD1 (6 bases). Trimming took off 6 bases at V and 2 bases at J, with 17 bases between the two ends. Germline CDR1 reads SGHNT; CDR2 reads YENEEA. The CDR3 is made up of 16 amino acids. CDR3 region: CASSRHRDNTYNEQFF. The CDR3 DNA reads as TGTGCCAGCAGTCGACACCGGGACAACACCTACAATGAGCAGTTCTTC. Looking up the rest from reference TRBV11-3 and TRBJ2-1 gives the full variable domain: EAGVVQSPRYKIIEKKQPVAFWCNPISGHNTLYWYLQNLGQGPELLIRYENEEAVDDSQLPKDRFSAERLKGVDSTLKIQPAELGDSAVYLCASSRHRDNTYNEQFFGPGTRLTVL.

This clone qualifies as medium-sized. The rearrangement uses TRBV6-7 and TRBJ2-5, with D possibly matching TRBD2 (5 bases). TRBV6-7 is sorted into the ORF group, with uncertain function. V was trimmed by 8 bases and J by 0 bases, leaving 13 bases between them. The CDR3 loop spans 14 amino acids. CDR3 bases: TGTGCCAGCGAGGTCGGGGAGTACCAAGAGACCCAGTACTTC. This gives the protein CASEVGEYQETQYF.

There are a few counts of this clone. The V gene is TRBV30, the J gene TRBJ2-2; 14 bases align to TRBD2. This CDR3 is 16 amino acids long. The trim removed 4 bases at V and 6 bases at J, leaving 7 bases unmatched. Germline-derived CDR1 and CDR2 are GTSNPN and SVGIG (reference sequence). The CDR3 here is CAWTGLAGVKAGELFF. The CDR3 DNA sequence: TGTGCCTGGACGGGACTAGCGGGAGTAAAGGCCGGGGAGCTGTTTTTT. The complete variable domain, with remaining parts taken from reference TRBV30 and TRBJ2-2, reads SQTIHQWPATLVQPVGSPLSLECTVEGTSNPNLYWYRQAAGRGLQLLFYSVGIGQISSEVPQNLSASRPQDRQFILSSKKLLLSDSGFYLCAWTGLAGVKAGELFFGEGSRLTVL.

The chain joins TRBV10-2 to TRBJ2-7, with D maybe TRBD1 (5 bases). CDR3 length: 15 amino acids. The V and J ends lost 7 bases and 0 bases respectively, with 16 bases between them. CDR1 is WSHSY and CDR2 is SAAADI in the germline V gene. In DNA, the CDR3 is TGCGCCAGCAACTTCGACAGTTCCCTCTCCTACGAGCAGTACTTC. This gives the protein CASNFDSSLSYEQYF.

This sequence joins TRBV19 and TRBJ1-4; D ambiguous. The CDR3 consists of 14 residues. The ends were cut back, 6 bases at V and 7 bases at J, with 15 bases in the middle. The germline CDR1 and CDR2 sequences are LNHDA and SQIVND (reference sequence). The CDR3 sequence: CASRSRATGEKLFF. The CDR3 region has the DNA TGTGCCAGTAGGAGCCGGGCAACGGGTGAAAAACTGTTTTTT.

The chain carries TRBV29-1 and TRBJ2-3, with D perhaps TRBD2 (5 bases). Per the germline V gene, CDR1 is SQVTM and CDR2 is ANQGSEA. This CDR3 contains 14 residues. Trimming shortened V by 6 bases and J by 8 bases, and 21 bases separated the two germline ends. The CDR3 DNA reads TGCAGCGTCGGGGTGGCGGGCCGGGGATCTACGCAGTATTTT. Protein product: CSVGVAGRGSTQYF.

This clone showed up just a few times. The chain couples TRBV15 to TRBJ1-5, with D hard to call. The CDR3 contains 15 residues. V gave up 0 bases and J gave up 4 bases, with 10 bases separating them. CDR1 and CDR2 (germline): LNHNV, YYDKDF (reference sequence). CDR3 nucleotides: TGTGCCACCAGCAGAGAACCCCGGGCAAATCAGCCCCAGCATTTT. This encodes CATSREPRANQPQHF.

This clone was picked up a small number of times. The chain links TRBV18 to TRBJ1-3, with 7 bases lining up with TRBD1. CDR1 is KGHSH and CDR2 is LQKENI in the germline V gene. This CDR3 has 14 amino acids. The junction had 7 bases not matched to a gene; V was cut back by 6 bases and J by 5 bases. The CDR3 DNA reads TGTGCCAGCTCGCCGGGACAGCCGAGAAACACCATATATTTT. Its translation is CASSPGQPRNTIYF.

The V call is TRBV11-3, the J call TRBJ2-2; TRBD1 matches at 9 bases. V shed 7 bases, J shed 1 base, and the junction held 10 bases outside the gene matches. Germline V gives CDR1 SGHNT, CDR2 YENEEA. CDR3 length: 17 residues. This CDR3 reads CASIPRPGQGNTGELFF. The CDR3 bases are TGTGCCAGCATCCCAAGACCGGGACAGGGGAACACCGGGGAGCTGTTTTTT.